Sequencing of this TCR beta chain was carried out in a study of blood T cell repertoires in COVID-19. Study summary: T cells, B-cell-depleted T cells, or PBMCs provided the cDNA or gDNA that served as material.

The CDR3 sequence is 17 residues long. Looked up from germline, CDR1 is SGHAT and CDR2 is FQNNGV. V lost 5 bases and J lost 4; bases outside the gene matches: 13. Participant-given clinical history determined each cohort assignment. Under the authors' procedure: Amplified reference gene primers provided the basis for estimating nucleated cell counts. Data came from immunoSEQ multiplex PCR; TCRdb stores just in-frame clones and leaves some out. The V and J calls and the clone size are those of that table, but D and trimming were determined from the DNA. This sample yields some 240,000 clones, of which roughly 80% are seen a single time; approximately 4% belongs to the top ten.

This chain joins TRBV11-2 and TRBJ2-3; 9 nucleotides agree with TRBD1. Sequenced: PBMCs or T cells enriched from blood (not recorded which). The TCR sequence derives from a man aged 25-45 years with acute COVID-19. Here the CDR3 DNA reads TGTGCCAGCAGCCCTTTCACAGGGGGCCAGTTCCCAGATACGCAGTATTTT. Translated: CASSPFTGGQFPDTQYF.